One and the same sample provided the 18 T cell receptor beta chains below, sequenced in a study of T cell repertoires in cytomegalovirus infection. Antigens for these TCRs are unknown. Each CDR3 protein is one row after TCRdb ran MiXCR on the reads. In the table there are about 570,000 distinct CDR3 sequences, about 39% of which are singletons. The source was cultured PBMCs, collected from culture after CMV antigen stimulation. The receptors here all came from a human donor in good health (CMV status not recorded). Some clones in this sample may be carry-over from other donors' samples.

The rearrangement uses TRBV19 and TRBJ1-2; D remains ambiguous. Trimming pared 4 bases from V and 1 base from J, leaving 19 bases between. From germline, CDR1 is LNHDA and CDR2 SQIVND (reference sequence). This CDR3 comprises 17 residues. The CDR3 bases are TGTGCCAGTAGTACCCCGGATCCCGGGTACGGTAACTATGGCTACACCTTC. This sequence encodes CASSTPDPGYGNYGYTF.

The chain joins TRBV5-5 to TRBJ2-7, with D hard to call. V was clipped by 4 bases and J by 3 bases, with 14 bases between them. The CDR3 has 14 residues. Germline V gives CDR1 SGHKS, CDR2 YYEKEE (reference sequence). Here the CDR3 DNA reads TGTGCCAGCAGCGCGCCAGACATCAACTACGAGCAGTACTTC. Protein product: CASSAPDINYEQYF.

V and J are TRBV6-8 and TRBJ1-5, with D hard to call. The CDR3 spans 12 residues. V lost 8 bases and J 6 bases, leaving 11 bases between the germline ends. Germline values: CDR1 MNHGY, CDR2 SAAAGT. In nucleotides, the CDR3 is TGTGCCAGCGGATTCTCGGGTCAGCCCCAGCATTTT. Amino acid sequence: CASGFSGQPQHF.

This chain links TRBV18 with TRBJ2-7; D perhaps matches TRBD1 (6 bases). This CDR3 has 11 residues. V shed 5 bases and J shed 12 bases, with 14 bases lying between them. Germline V gene sequence: CDR1 KGHSH, CDR2 LQKENI. The CDR3 loop is CASSFDRTMYF. In DNA form, the CDR3 reads TGTGCCAGCTCATTTGACAGGACCATGTACTTC.

In its sample, this clonotype was seen a few times. The V call is TRBV12-5, the J call TRBJ2-1; maybe TRBD2 (6 bases). Trimming left V 6 bases short and J 10 bases short, with 19 bases between. Germline CDR1 is LGHNT and CDR2 is FRNRAP. The CDR3 sequence is 14 residues long. The CDR3 coding sequence is TGTGCTAGTGGGACCCAACTAGCCCCACGGGAGCAGTTCTTC. Translated: CASGTQLAPREQFF.

The chain carries TRBV7-6 and TRBJ2-5; D gene uncertain. The CDR3 covers 15 residues. The ends were cut back, 1 base at V and 1 base at J, with 10 bases in the middle. The V gene's germline CDR1 is SGHVS and CDR2 FNYEAQ. Here the CDR3 reads CASSLGNVGQETQYF. The CDR3 nucleotides read TGTGCCAGCAGCTTAGGGAACGTAGGCCAAGAGACCCAGTACTTC.

This clonotype was seen only a few times. Mismatch with germline at one junction end may stem from a read error. This chain joins TRBV6-1 and TRBJ1-5, with 10 bases identical to TRBD1. Looked up from germline, CDR1 is MNHNS and CDR2 is SASEGT. The CDR3 has 15 residues. This CDR3 is CASSEGGQGHQPQHF. In nucleotides, the CDR3 is TGTGCCAGCAGCGAAGGGGGACAGGGGCATCAGCCCCAGCATTTT.

The CDR3 coding sequence is TGTGCCAGCAGGGAAAGCGGGACGGCCCCTTACGTGCGGTACTTC. It encodes CASRESGTAPYVRYF. The J gene is TRBJ2-7, the V gene TRBV6-2 or TRBV6-3, with 7 positions matching TRBD2. Germline trimming cut 6 bases from V and 12 bases from J; bases unmatched to any gene: 20. The germline gives CDR1 MNHEY, CDR2 SVGEGT. The CDR3 covers 15 residues.

The rearrangement uses TRBV7-8 and TRBJ2-3; 9 bases map to TRBD2. Trimming cost V 5 bases and J 9 bases; bases outside gene matches: 3. Per germline, CDR1 SGHVS and CDR2 FQNEAQ. The CDR3 spans 12 residues. CDR3 sequence reads: CASSVSGGTQYF. The CDR3 nucleotides read TGTGCCAGCAGCGTAAGCGGGGGGACGCAGTATTTT.

V usage is TRBV20-1 and J usage is TRBJ2-1, with no clear D. The length of the CDR3 is 10 residues. Germline values: CDR1 DFQATT, CDR2 SNEGSKA (reference sequence). The V end was cut by 3 bases, the J end by 5 bases, with 2 bases between. The CDR3 loop reads CSARNNEQFF. The DNA of the CDR3 is TGCAGTGCTAGGAACAATGAGCAGTTCTTC.

The rearrangement links TRBV2 to TRBJ2-1; 7 positions match TRBD2. V lost 6 bases to trimming and J lost 4 bases; unmatched junction nucleotides: 6. Germline lookup yields CDR1 SNHLY and CDR2 FYNNEI. CDR3 size: 14 residues. The CDR3 DNA reads TGTGCCAGCAGAGGGCGGGAGTGGTACAATGAGCAGTTCTTC. It encodes CASRGREWYNEQFF.

The chain recombines TRBV24-1 with TRBJ1-5; D is unresolved. The CDR3 is 13 amino acids. V lost 0 bases, J lost 1 base, and 0 bases lay in between. The germline V gene encodes CDR1 KGHDR and CDR2 SFDVKD. CDR3 sequence: CATSDLSNQPQHF. The CDR3 bases are TGTGCCACCAGTGATTTGAGCAATCAGCCCCAGCATTTT.

This clonotype was observed a few times. J is TRBJ2-1 and V is TRBV11-1; no clear D gene. CDR3 size: 15 residues. CDR1 is SGHAT and CDR2 is FQDESV in the germline V gene (reference sequence). The V gene lost 1 base and the J gene lost 12 bases, with 19 bases spanning the gap. This CDR3 is CASSLGVGRPLRQFF. CDR3 bases: TGTGCCAGCAGCTTAGGGGTTGGTCGACCTCTCCGGCAGTTCTTC.

The V gene is TRBV20-1, the J gene TRBJ1-1; D unresolved. The V gene's germline CDR1 is DFQATT and CDR2 SNEGSKA (reference sequence). The CDR3 is 14 amino acids. V was shortened by 0 bases and J by 0 bases, with 8 bases between the two germline ends. CDR3 nucleotides: TGCAGTGCTAGAGATTTTCGCGTGAACACTGAAGCTTTCTTT. Protein: CSARDFRVNTEAFF.

This clonotype was recorded a few times. This rearrangement joins TRBV11-2 to TRBJ2-7; a weak D match, TRBD1 (6 bases). V was pared by 5 bases and J by 3 bases, with 17 bases between. Germline CDR1 and CDR2: SGHAT and FQNNGV. This CDR3 region has 15 residues. The CDR3 DNA reads as TGTGCCAGCAGCCGTGCTGGGGCAGGGGTCTACGAGCAGTACTTC. This sequence encodes CASSRAGAGVYEQYF.

This sequence joins TRBV4-1 and TRBJ2-1; maybe TRBD1 (6 bases). V dropped 3 bases and J dropped 15 bases, with 15 bases sitting between them. Per germline, CDR1 MGHRA and CDR2 YSYEKL. The CDR3 has 12 amino acids. CDR3 in amino acids: CASSQLGAVRFF. The CDR3 region has the DNA TGCGCCAGCAGCCAGTTGGGGGCCGTCCGGTTCTTC.

This clonotype was seen once. The chain joins TRBV24-1 to TRBJ2-5; TRBD2 is a possible D gene (6 bases). The CDR3 spans 15 residues. Looked up from germline, CDR1 is KGHDR and CDR2 is SFDVKD. V lost 3 bases and J 5 bases, leaving 15 bases between the germline ends. The CDR3: CATSDPRGAGETQYF. The CDR3 nucleotides read TGTGCCACCAGTGATCCCCGCGGGGCCGGGGAGACCCAGTACTTC.

The chain recombines TRBV20-1 with TRBJ1-5; the D is unclear. This CDR3 comprises 14 residues. In germline, CDR1 is DFQATT, CDR2 SNEGSKA (reference sequence). Trimming removed 6 bases at V and 4 bases at J, with 16 bases between. The CDR3 here is CSASASTMNQPQHF. CDR3 nucleotide sequence: TGCAGTGCCAGCGCCAGTACTATGAATCAGCCCCAGCATTTT.